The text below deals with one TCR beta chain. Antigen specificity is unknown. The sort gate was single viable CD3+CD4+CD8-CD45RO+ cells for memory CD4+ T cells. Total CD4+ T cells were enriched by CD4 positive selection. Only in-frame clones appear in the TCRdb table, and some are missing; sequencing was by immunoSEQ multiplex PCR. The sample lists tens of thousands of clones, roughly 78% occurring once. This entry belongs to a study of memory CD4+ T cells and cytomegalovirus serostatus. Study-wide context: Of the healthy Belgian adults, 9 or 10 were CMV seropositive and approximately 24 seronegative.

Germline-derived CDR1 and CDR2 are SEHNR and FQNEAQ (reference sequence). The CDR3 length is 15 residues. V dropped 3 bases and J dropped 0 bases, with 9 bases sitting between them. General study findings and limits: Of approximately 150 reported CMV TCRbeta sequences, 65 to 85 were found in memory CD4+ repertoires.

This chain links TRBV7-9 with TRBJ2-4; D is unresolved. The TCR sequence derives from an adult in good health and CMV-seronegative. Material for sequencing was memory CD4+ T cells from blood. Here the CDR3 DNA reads TGTGCCAGCAGCTTCTCACGACTAGCCAAAAACATTCAGTACTTC. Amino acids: CASSFSRLAKNIQYF. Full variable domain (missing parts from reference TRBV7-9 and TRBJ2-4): DTGVSQNPRHKITKRGQNVTFRCDPISEHNRLYWYRQTLGQGPEFLTYFQNEAQLEKSRLLSDRFSAERPKGSFSTLEIQRTEQGDSAMYLCASSFSRLAKNIQYFGAGTRLSVL.